This T cell receptor (beta chain) emerged from a study of blood T cell repertoires in COVID-19. Germline V gene lookup returns CDR1 MGHDK and CDR2 SYGVNS. The CDR3 is made up of 13 amino acids. Trimming took off 2 bases at V and 8 bases at J, with 12 bases between the two ends. TCRdb's copy holds only in-frame clones and misses some; the assay was immunoSEQ multiplex PCR. The table has just under 350,000 clones, around nine tenths seen once. Sequencing was carried out using peripheral blood. The receptor was derived from a woman between 65 and 79 years old with COVID-19, enrolled during active disease. The chain combines TRBV25-1 with TRBJ1-1; no clear D gene. The CDR3 DNA is TGTGCCAGCAGTGAAATGGGCGCGGGGGAAGCTTTCTTT. The encoded protein is CASSEMGAGEAFF.